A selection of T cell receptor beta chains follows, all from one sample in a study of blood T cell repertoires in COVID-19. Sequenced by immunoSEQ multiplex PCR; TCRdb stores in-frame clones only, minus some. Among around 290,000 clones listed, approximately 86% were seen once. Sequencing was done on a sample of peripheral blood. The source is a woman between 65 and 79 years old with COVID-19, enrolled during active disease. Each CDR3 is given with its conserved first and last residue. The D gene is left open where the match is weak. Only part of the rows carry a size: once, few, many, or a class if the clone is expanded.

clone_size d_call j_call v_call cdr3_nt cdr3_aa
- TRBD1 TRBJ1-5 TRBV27 TGTGCCAGCAGTTTACTGACAGGGATTAATCAGCCCCAGCATTTT CASSLLTGINQPQHF
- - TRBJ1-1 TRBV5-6 TGTGCCAGCAGCTTGGCCGGGGTTTCTGAAGCTTTCTTT CASSLAGVSEAFF
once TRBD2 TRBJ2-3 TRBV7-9 TGTGCCAGCAGCTTGGGACTAGGCCTAGGAGGAGATACGCAGTATTTT CASSLGLGLGGDTQYF
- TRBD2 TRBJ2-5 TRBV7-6 TGTGCCAGCAGCTTGGGCCCGGGACTAGCGGTCCAAGAGACCCAGTACTTC CASSLGPGLAVQETQYF
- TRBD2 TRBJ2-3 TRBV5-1 TGCGCCAGCAGCTACGGGGGGATATACACAGATACGCAGTATTTT CASSYGGIYTDTQYF
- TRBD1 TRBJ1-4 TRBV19 TGTGCCAGTAAGGGGGCCCTCAATGAAAAACTGTTTTTT CASKGALNEKLFF
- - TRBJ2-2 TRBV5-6 TGTGCCAGCAGCTTGGAAGGGGTCTGGGTCGGGGAGCTGTTTTTT CASSLEGVWVGELFF
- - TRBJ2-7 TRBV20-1 TGCAGTGCTGGGGACAACTACGAGCAGTACTTC CSAGDNYEQYF
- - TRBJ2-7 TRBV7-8 TGTGCCAGCAGCTTACCAAGACAGGGGACTATCGAGCAGTACTTC CASSLPRQGTIEQYF
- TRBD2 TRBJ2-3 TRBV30 TGTGCCTGGAGTAGGAGCGGGGGGGCAGATACGCAGTATTTT CAWSRSGGADTQYF
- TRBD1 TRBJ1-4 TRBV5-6 TGTGCCAGCACACCGTCGACAGGGGCGGGTGAAAAACTGTTTTTT CASTPSTGAGEKLFF
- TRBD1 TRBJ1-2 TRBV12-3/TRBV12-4 TGTGCCAGCGCCCGGGACAGTCCCTATGGCTACACCTTC CASARDSPYGYTF
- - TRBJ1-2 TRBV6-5 TGTGCCAGCAGTCGAAGATTACAGGGAAACTATGGCTACACCTTC CASSRRLQGNYGYTF
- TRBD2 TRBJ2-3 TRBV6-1 TGTGCCAGCAGTGAGCGGGGGAGCAGCACAGATACGCAGTATTTT CASSERGSSTDTQYF
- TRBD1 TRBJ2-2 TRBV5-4 TGTGCCAGCAGGAGGGGCGGGACAGGGAACACCGGGGAGCTGTTTTTT CASRRGGTGNTGELFF
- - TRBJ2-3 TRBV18 TGTGCCAGCTCACCCAGCGGCACAGATACGCAGTATTTT CASSPSGTDTQYF
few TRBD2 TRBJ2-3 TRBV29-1 TGCAGCGTTGAAGAAAGGAGCGTTACTAGCGGGGGGGCGGCGGATACGCAGTATTTT CSVEERSVTSGGAADTQYF
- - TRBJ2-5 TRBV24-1 TGTGCCACCAGTGACCAGACTTTATCGGAGACCCAGTACTTC CATSDQTLSETQYF
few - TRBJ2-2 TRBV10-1 TGCGCCAGCAGTGTGGACTTTGGGGAGCTGTTTTTT CASSVDFGELFF
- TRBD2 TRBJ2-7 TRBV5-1 TGCGCCAGCAGCCTGGGAAGGACTAGCGGCGAAGAGCAGTACTTC CASSLGRTSGEEQYF
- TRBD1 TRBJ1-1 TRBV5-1 TGCGCCAGCAGCTTGACAGGGGCTGAAGCTTTCTTT CASSLTGAEAFF
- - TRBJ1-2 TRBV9 TGTGCCAGCAGCCAATGGGGTGGACAGAACTATGGCTACACCTTC CASSQWGGQNYGYTF
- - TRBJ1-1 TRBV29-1 TGCAGCGTTGAAGTGGTCGCAGGGGTGGGCACTGAAGCTTTCTTT CSVEVVAGVGTEAFF
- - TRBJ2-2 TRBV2 TGTGCCAGCAGTGAATCGGTACAGGGCGCCGGGGAGCTGTTTTTT CASSESVQGAGELFF
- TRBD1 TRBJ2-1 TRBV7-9 TGTGCCAGCAGCCTATCCGGACAGGAGAGAGGCGAGCAGTTCTTC CASSLSGQERGEQFF
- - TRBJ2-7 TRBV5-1 TGCGCCAGCAGCTTGGCTCACGGGGGTAGCTACGAGCAGTACTTC CASSLAHGGSYEQYF
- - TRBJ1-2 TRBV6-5 TGTGCCAGCTGCTTGACCCGGGACACGAAATATGGCTACACCTTC CASCLTRDTKYGYTF
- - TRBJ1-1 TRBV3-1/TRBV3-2 TGTGCCAGCACCTTTCCCCCCACAGGGCCGACCACTGAAGCTTTCTTT CASTFPPTGPTTEAFF